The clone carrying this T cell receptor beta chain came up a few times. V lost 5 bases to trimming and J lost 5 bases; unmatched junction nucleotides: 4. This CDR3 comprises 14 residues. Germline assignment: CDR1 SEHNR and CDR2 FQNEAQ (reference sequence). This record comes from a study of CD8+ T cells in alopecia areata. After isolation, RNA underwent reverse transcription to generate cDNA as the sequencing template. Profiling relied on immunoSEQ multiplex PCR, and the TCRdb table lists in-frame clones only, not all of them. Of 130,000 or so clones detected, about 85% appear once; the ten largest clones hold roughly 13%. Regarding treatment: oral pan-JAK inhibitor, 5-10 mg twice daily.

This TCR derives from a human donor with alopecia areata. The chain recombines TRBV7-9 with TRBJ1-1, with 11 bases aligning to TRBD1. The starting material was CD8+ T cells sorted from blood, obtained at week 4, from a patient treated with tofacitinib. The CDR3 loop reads CASSLDRGQTEAFF. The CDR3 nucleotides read TGTGCCAGCAGCCTGGACAGGGGGCAAACTGAAGCTTTCTTT.